Below are 25 T cell receptor beta chains sequenced from a single sample in a study of blood T cell repertoires in COVID-19. Method: immunoSEQ multiplex PCR; TCRdb's copy keeps in-frame clones and lacks some. This sample carries about 220,000 clones, roughly 89% of them seen once, and the ten largest clones take roughly 3.4%. Specimen: PBMCs or T cells enriched from blood (not recorded which). These receptors were taken from a woman aged 40 to 49 with acute COVID-19.

The V gene is TRBV2, the J gene TRBJ1-4, with D perhaps TRBD1 (5 bases). CDR3 length: 13 residues. Germline CDR1 SNHLY, CDR2 FYNNEI. V lost 7 bases to trimming and J lost 6 bases, with 12 bases between them. The CDR3 sequence is CASNGQGDEKLFF. CDR3 DNA sequence: TGTGCCAGCAACGGGCAGGGCGATGAAAAACTGTTTTTT.

The rearrangement joins TRBV10-3 to TRBJ1-2; TRBD1 agrees at 8 bases. Germline-derived CDR1 and CDR2 are ENHRY and SYGVKD. This CDR3 region has 14 residues. V gave up 7 bases and J gave up 3 bases; unmatched junction bases: 7. CDR3 sequence: CAITADREHYGYTF. In DNA, the CDR3 is TGTGCCATCACCGCGGACAGGGAACACTATGGCTACACCTTC.

The V gene is TRBV25-1, the J gene TRBJ2-2, with D unresolved. Germline values: CDR1 MGHDK, CDR2 SYGVNS. V was shortened by 6 bases and J by 4 bases, with 15 bases between the two germline ends. This CDR3 region has 15 residues. CDR3 coding DNA: TGTGCCAGCAGATCCGCCCCGACGGGCACCGGGGAGCTGTTTTTT. It specifies CASRSAPTGTGELFF.

This clone was counted a few times. The V and J genes are TRBV6-5 and TRBJ2-7; 7 bases map to TRBD1. Germline V gene sequence: CDR1 MNHEY, CDR2 SVGAGI. The J segment lost 2 bases and the V segment lost 10 bases, leaving 5 bases of the junction unmatched. The CDR3 runs to 12 residues. In DNA, the CDR3 is TGTGCCACCTCGGGACAGACCTACGAGCAGTACGTC. Protein product: CATSGQTYEQYV.

This sequence joins TRBV19 and TRBJ1-3; no clear D. V was pared by 4 bases and J by 0 bases, with 7 bases between. The germline V gene has CDR1 LNHDA and CDR2 SQIVND (reference sequence). There are 14 residues in the CDR3. Here the CDR3 reads CASSTITSGNTIYF. The CDR3 DNA reads TGTGCCAGTAGTACTATAACCTCTGGAAACACCATATATTTT.

Worth noting for this clone: Other DNA variants within this sample encode the same CDR3. V and J are TRBV27 and TRBJ2-6; the D is unclear. Germline V gives CDR1 MNHEY, CDR2 SMNVEV (reference sequence). The CDR3 spans 16 residues. Deletions cut 1 base from V and 0 bases from J, with 7 bases between. As DNA, the CDR3 is TGTGCCAGCAGTTTATACAGTAGCTCTGGGGCCAACGTCCTGACTTTC. This codes for CASSLYSSSGANVLTF.

The rearrangement links TRBV2 to TRBJ2-1; TRBD2 matches 9 bases. V gave up 6 bases and J gave up 6 bases; unmatched junction bases: 9. There are 15 residues in the CDR3. Germline CDR1 reads SNHLY; CDR2 reads FYNNEI. As DNA, the CDR3 is TGTGCCAGCAGCTCTGATGCGGGGGGGGTCAATGAGCAGTTCTTC. Translated, it gives CASSSDAGGVNEQFF.

The chain is built from TRBV27 and TRBJ1-2, with 8 nucleotides matching TRBD1. CDR1 is MNHEY and CDR2 is SMNVEV in the germline V gene (reference sequence). J lost 8 bases, V lost 5 bases, and 10 bases had no gene match. This CDR3 region has 14 residues. Here the CDR3 reads CASSTIGQGGGYTF. The DNA of the CDR3 is TGTGCCAGCAGTACGATTGGACAGGGCGGCGGCTACACCTTC.

This chain joins TRBV10-3 and TRBJ2-3; D is possibly TRBD2 (6 bases). V was pared by 4 bases and J by 2 bases, with 10 bases between. The germline CDR1 and CDR2 sequences are ENHRY and SYGVKD. This CDR3 has 14 residues. Here the CDR3 DNA reads TGTGCCATCAGTGCGACTAGTATCACAGATACGCAGTATTTT. This sequence encodes CAISATSITDTQYF.

This chain uses TRBV24-1 with TRBJ1-2; 10 bases agree with TRBD1. V dropped 7 bases and J dropped 3; count of bases not matched to a gene: 7. The CDR3 runs 15 residues. Germline V lookup: CDR1 KGHDR, CDR2 SFDVKD. In DNA, the CDR3 is TGTGCCACCAGCGGGACAGGGGTTTTGGACTATGGCTACACCTTC. Translated, it gives CATSGTGVLDYGYTF.

J is TRBJ1-1 and V is TRBV7-8, with 7 bases that match TRBD1. The CDR3 contains 14 residues. V shed 1 base and J 2 bases; nucleotides not matched to a gene: 1. CDR1 SGHVS and CDR2 FQNEAQ come from the germline V gene. As DNA, the CDR3 is TGTGCCAGCAGCTTAGGACAGGGAAACACTGAAGCTTTCTTT. It specifies CASSLGQGNTEAFF.

The chain couples TRBV29-1 to TRBJ1-2; the match to TRBD1 covers 7 bases. The V segment lost 7 bases and the J segment 8 bases; nucleotides outside the gene matches: 10. The germline V gene encodes CDR1 SQVTM and CDR2 ANQGSEA. The length of the CDR3 is 12 residues. CDR3 DNA: TGCAGCGCCATAGACAGGGCGGGCGGCTACACCTTC. Amino acids: CSAIDRAGGYTF.

This chain uses TRBV3-1 (or the pseudogene TRBV3-2) with TRBJ1-3; possibly TRBD1 for D (6 bases). The CDR3 has 17 amino acids. Germline assignment: CDR1 LGHDT and CDR2 YNNKEL (reference sequence). Deletions cut 4 bases from V and 0 bases from J, with 16 bases between. The CDR3 coding sequence is TGTGCCAGCAGCCCTACTCACAGGGCCCTCTCTGGAAACACCATATATTTT. As protein: CASSPTHRALSGNTIYF.

V is TRBV3-1 (or the pseudogene TRBV3-2) and J is TRBJ1-2; tentatively, D is TRBD1 (5 bases). Germline lookup yields CDR1 LGHDT and CDR2 YNNKEL (reference sequence). This CDR3 contains 14 residues. Between the trimmed V and J ends, which lost 1 base and 4 bases, there was a span of 10 bases. The CDR3 nucleotides are TGTGCCAGCAGCCAAGGTCAGGGCGCCTATGGCTACACCTTC. Its translation is CASSQGQGAYGYTF.

This clone was observed a single time. V usage is TRBV14 and J usage is TRBJ2-5; D is perhaps TRBD2 (6 bases). V dropped 3 bases and J dropped 5 bases, with 7 bases sitting between them. The CDR3 loop spans 12 amino acids. CDR1 is SGHDN and CDR2 is FVKESK in the germline V gene. CDR3 residues: CASSQGRETQYF. The CDR3 DNA reads TGTGCCAGCAGCCAGGGGAGGGAGACCCAGTACTTC.

The V and J genes are TRBV4-3 and TRBJ2-1, with 7 bases aligning to TRBD2. The germline CDR1 and CDR2 sequences are LGHNA and YSLEER. This CDR3 is built from 16 residues. V lost 0 bases, J lost 2 bases, and 4 bases stayed unmatched. The CDR3 DNA is TGCGCCAGCAGCCAAGATTTGCGGGGGACCTACAATGAGCAGTTCTTC. Amino acids: CASSQDLRGTYNEQFF.

The rearrangement joins TRBV6-5 to TRBJ1-1, with TRBD1 matching over 10 bases. The CDR3 totals 15 residues. V was pared by 1 base and J by 5 bases, with 4 bases of the junction left unmatched. Germline V CDR1 and CDR2: MNHEY, SVGAGI. The CDR3 sequence is CASSYWGQGKTEAFF. The DNA of the CDR3 is TGTGCCAGCAGTTACTGGGGACAGGGGAAGACTGAAGCTTTCTTT.

This clone was recorded once. The J gene is TRBJ1-2, the V gene TRBV30; D call uncertain. Between the trimmed V and J ends, which lost 2 bases and 6 bases, there was a span of 4 bases. The CDR3 is 10 residues long. Germline V lookup: CDR1 GTSNPN, CDR2 SVGIG (reference sequence). The CDR3 region is CAWSTNGYTF. The CDR3 nucleotides read TGTGCCTGGAGTACAAATGGCTACACCTTC.

V is TRBV19 and J is TRBJ2-3, with TRBD2 matching 8 bases. This CDR3 is built from 16 residues. V dropped 7 bases and J dropped 2; count of bases not matched to a gene: 11. Germline-derived CDR1 and CDR2 are LNHDA and SQIVND (reference sequence). CDR3 coding DNA: TGTGCCAGTAACCCGACCCCAGCGGGGGCCACAGATACGCAGTATTTT. Translating it yields CASNPTPAGATDTQYF.

This chain joins TRBV27 and TRBJ2-3; 8 bases map to TRBD2. From germline, CDR1 is MNHEY and CDR2 SMNVEV (reference sequence). The CDR3 length is 16 residues. The V and J ends lost 6 bases and 2 bases, in that order; junction bases with no gene match: 10. Written as DNA, the CDR3 is TGTGCCAGCAGCCCCCTGAGCGGGAGAGTCACAGATACGCAGTATTTT. It specifies CASSPLSGRVTDTQYF.

The rearrangement uses TRBV29-1 and TRBJ2-2, with TRBD1 matching over 8 bases. The CDR3 spans 15 residues. The trim removed 4 bases at V and 0 bases at J, leaving 4 bases unmatched. Germline CDR1 is SQVTM and CDR2 is ANQGSEA. CDR3 bases: TGCAGCGTTGGCCAGACAGGGGCGAACACCGGGGAGCTGTTTTTT. As protein: CSVGQTGANTGELFF.

This clone came up once. The genes are TRBV15 and TRBJ1-4, with D perhaps TRBD1 (5 bases). Trimming took 8 bases from V and 4 from J, leaving 11 bases between them. The germline gives CDR1 LNHNV, CDR2 YYDKDF (reference sequence). The CDR3 covers 13 residues. The DNA of the CDR3 is TGTGCCACCGGGAACAGGCTTAATGAAAAACTGTTTTTT. Translated, it gives CATGNRLNEKLFF.

The chain employs TRBV9 and TRBJ2-1; 11 bases are a match to TRBD2. The junction had 1 base not matched to a gene; V was cut back by 0 bases and J by 8 bases. The CDR3 totals 14 residues. Germline CDR1 is SGDLS and CDR2 is YYNGEE. CDR3 nucleotides: TGTGCCAGCAGCGTAGGACTAGCGGGGTATGAGCAGTTCTTC. Its protein is CASSVGLAGYEQFF.

V and J are TRBV3-1 (or the pseudogene TRBV3-2) and TRBJ1-1; D is unclear. This CDR3 has 12 residues. Trimming removed 1 base at V and 8 bases at J, with 8 bases between. The V gene's germline CDR1 is LGHDT and CDR2 YNNKEL (reference sequence). DNA of the CDR3: TGTGCCAGCAGCCAAGTTGCCGGGGAAGCTTTCTTT. The encoded protein is CASSQVAGEAFF.

The CDR3 DNA sequence: TGTGCCAGTAGTAAGACAGGGGGCCTAATGAACACTGAAGCTTTCTTT. Translation: CASSKTGGLMNTEAFF. The chain recombines TRBV19 with TRBJ1-1, with 10 bases lining up with TRBD1. V was clipped by 4 bases and J by 0 bases; unmatched bases: 5. Germline V gene sequence: CDR1 LNHDA, CDR2 SQIVND (reference sequence). The CDR3 is 16 amino acids.